A selection of T cell receptor beta chains follows, all from one sample in a study of blood T cell repertoires in COVID-19. Only in-frame clones appear in the TCRdb table, and some are missing; sequencing was by immunoSEQ multiplex PCR. The data show 100,000 or so clones, roughly 71% seen once. The material sequenced was peripheral blood. These receptors were obtained from a man older than 75 with acute or convalescent COVID-19. Each CDR3 is given without its conserved first and last residue.

J: TRBJ2-3
V: TRBV2
CDR3: ASSSLVTSTDTQY

J: TRBJ1-2
V: TRBV28
CDR3: ASSLPNLAGAYGYT

J: TRBJ2-3
V: TRBV5-5
CDR3: ASGRLAPTDTQY

J: TRBJ1-4
V: TRBV5-5
CDR3: ASSKDRVINEKLF

J: TRBJ1-2
V: TRBV2
CDR3: ASSSTGENGYT

J: TRBJ2-5
V: TRBV7-3
CDR3: ASSRDRGETQY

J: TRBJ2-7
V: TRBV7-7
CDR3: ASSPTPALGEQY

J: TRBJ2-2
V: TRBV28
CDR3: ASSKEVGELF

J: TRBJ2-5
V: TRBV10-3
CDR3: AINQAGQTETQY

J: TRBJ2-1
V: TRBV29-1
CDR3: SVEDPGGGRRNEQF

J: TRBJ1-2
V: TRBV10-2
CDR3: ATTKGAGNGYT

J: TRBJ1-1
V: TRBV12-3/TRBV12-4
CDR3: ASRVREDTEAF

J: TRBJ2-7
V: TRBV7-2
CDR3: ASSSRQGTYEQY

J: TRBJ1-2
V: TRBV3-1/TRBV3-2
CDR3: ASSRTGSNYGYT

J: TRBJ2-7
V: TRBV20-1
CDR3: SARLANEQY

J: TRBJ2-7
V: TRBV29-1
CDR3: SVEDHGGRKQY

J: TRBJ1-4
V: TRBV5-1
CDR3: ASSLGDRIEKLF

J: TRBJ2-5
V: TRBV5-1
CDR3: ASSLDIAPQETQY

J: TRBJ1-5
V: TRBV6-5
CDR3: ASSPGENSNQPQH

J: TRBJ1-3
V: TRBV6-5
CDR3: ASSLTGGDLNTIY

J: TRBJ2-1
V: TRBV6-2/TRBV6-3
CDR3: VSSFDWGGNNEQF

J: TRBJ2-7
V: TRBV7-2
CDR3: ASSLAGGAFEGEQY